This T cell receptor beta chain was found in a study of cytomegalovirus exposure and HLA in healthy donors. Overall study results and limits: Judged likely to be a sequencing artifact was a cluster of highly shared sequence variants. TRBV6-2, TRBV6-3 and some other V segments were unresolvable in 87-base-pair reads.

On this clone: Its antigen is unknown.

The PCR employed 60 Vbeta primers together with 13 Jbeta primers. Data came from immunoSEQ multiplex PCR; TCRdb stores just in-frame clones and leaves some out. Here the sample spans about 90,000 clones, approximately 84% being singletons. This CDR3 is built from 14 residues. Trimming left V 4 bases short and J 1 base short, with 10 bases between. Germline V gives CDR1 SGHAT, CDR2 FQNNGV. This TCR derives from a man aged 18 to 29 in good health and CMV-seronegative. The sample consisted of PBMCs. The chain links TRBV11-2 to TRBJ1-1, with D possibly being TRBD1 (6 bases). As DNA, the CDR3 is TGTGCCAGCAGCTCCCTACAGGGGAACACTGAAGCTTTCTTT. Translated, it gives CASSSLQGNTEAFF.